These 28 T cell receptor beta chains were all obtained from the same sample, sequenced in a study of T cell responses to AZD1222 COVID-19 vaccine. This table comes from immunoSEQ multiplex PCR, and its TCRdb copy is limited to in-frame clones, with some not included. The repertoire has about 260,000 clones, 90% to 95% of them found once; the top ten carry roughly 0.51%. Sequenced material: peripheral blood, taken on day 0 of AZD1222 vaccination. The receptors were gathered from an adult in good health.

The rearrangement links TRBV5-8 to TRBJ2-7; D possibly corresponds to TRBD2 (5 bases). Per the germline V gene, CDR1 is SGHTS and CDR2 is YDEGEE. The CDR3 is 19 amino acids. With 7 bases removed from V and 5 bases from J, the gap between germline ends came to 34 bases. The DNA of the CDR3 is TGTGCCAGCCCTAACTCCGCGCTGAGAGGTACCGCCAGGCGGGACGAGCAGTACTTC. This sequence encodes CASPNSALRGTARRDEQYF.

The chain employs TRBV19 and TRBJ1-5; D remains ambiguous. V lost 7 bases and J 0 bases, leaving 10 bases between the germline ends. This CDR3 is 14 amino acids long. Germline V gene data show CDR1 as LNHDA and CDR2 as SQIVND (reference sequence). CDR3 in amino acids: CASKMVSSNQPQHF. CDR3 in DNA: TGTGCCAGTAAGATGGTCAGTAGCAATCAGCCCCAGCATTTT.

The CDR3 nucleotides read TGTGCCAGCAGCCAAGGTTACGGGAGCTCCTACAATGAGCAGTTCTTC. It specifies CASSQGYGSSYNEQFF. The gene calls are TRBV14 and TRBJ2-1, with D possibly matching TRBD2 (6 bases). V lost 1 base and J 0 bases, leaving 10 bases between the germline ends. The CDR3 extends over 16 amino acids. CDR1 and CDR2 (germline): SGHDN, FVKESK.

The chain combines TRBV29-1 with TRBJ1-4; unclear D gene. Trimming removed 3 bases at V and 2 bases at J, with 4 bases between. CDR3 length: 12 residues. Germline V gives CDR1 SQVTM, CDR2 ANQGSEA. CDR3 sequence: CSVEETNEKLFF. The CDR3 DNA sequence: TGCAGCGTTGAGGAGACTAATGAAAAACTGTTTTTT.

The chain combines TRBV5-1 with TRBJ2-7; tentatively, D is TRBD1 (5 bases). The germline V gene has CDR1 SGHRS and CDR2 YFSETQ. The CDR3 loop spans 14 amino acids. Trimming stripped 0 bases from V and 2 bases from J, with 9 bases between. The DNA of the CDR3 is TGCGCCAGCAGCTTGGAAGGGGTCCCCTACGAGCAGTACTTC. Protein product: CASSLEGVPYEQYF. Full variable domain (rest looked up from reference TRBV5-1 and TRBJ2-7): KAGVTQTPRYLIKTRGQQVTLSCSPISGHRSVSWYQQTPGQGLQFLFEYFSETQRNKGNFPGRFSGRQFSNSRSEMNVSTLELGDSALYLCASSLEGVPYEQYFGPGTRLTVT.

The rearrangement joins TRBV19 to TRBJ2-2; no definite D call. The length of the CDR3 is 13 residues. The V gene lost 7 bases and the J gene lost 1 base, with 7 bases spanning the gap. Per the germline V gene, CDR1 is LNHDA and CDR2 is SQIVND (reference sequence). The CDR3 region has the DNA TGTGCCAGTAAAGTGGTGAACACCGGGGAGCTGTTTTTT. It codes for CASKVVNTGELFF. The whole variable domain, remainder taken from reference TRBV19 and TRBJ2-2, is DGGITQSPKYLFRKEGQNVTLSCEQNLNHDAMYWYRQDPGQGLRLIYYSQIVNDFQKGDIAEGYSVSREKKESFPLTVTSAQKNPTAFYLCASKVVNTGELFFGEGSRLTVL.

The gene calls are TRBV6-5 and TRBJ1-1; 10 nucleotides line up with TRBD1. Trimming at V came to 6 bases and at J to 8 bases, leaving 9 bases not matched to a gene. Germline lookup yields CDR1 MNHEY and CDR2 SVGAGI. CDR3 length: 14 amino acids. CDR3 DNA: TGTGCCAGCAGGTCGACAGGGGGCGAAACGGAAGCTTTCTTT. It specifies CASRSTGGETEAFF.

The gene calls are TRBV5-1 and TRBJ1-2, with 7 bases lining up with TRBD1. Per germline, CDR1 SGHRS and CDR2 YFSETQ. The CDR3 sequence is 15 residues long. With 3 bases clipped from V and 4 bases from J, the junction kept 9 bases outside the gene matches. For the CDR3, the DNA is TGCGCCAGCAGCTCCGGGACAGCATTAACCTATGGCTACACCTTC. This gives the protein CASSSGTALTYGYTF.

This sequence joins TRBV27 and TRBJ2-7, with 10 bases lining up with TRBD2. CDR3 length equals 14 residues. Germline CDR1 MNHEY, CDR2 SMNVEV (reference sequence). The J segment lost 2 bases and the V segment lost 6 bases, leaving 4 bases of the junction unmatched. The CDR3 loop reads CASRLAGQPYEQYF. CDR3 in DNA: TGTGCCAGCAGACTAGCGGGGCAACCCTACGAGCAGTACTTC.

The rearrangement links TRBV6-6 to TRBJ2-1; the D gene is possibly TRBD1 (5 bases). V lost 2 bases and J lost 3, with 11 bases in between. The CDR3 spans 15 residues. Germline CDR1 MNHNY, CDR2 SVGAGI (reference sequence). Written as DNA, the CDR3 is TGTGCCAGCAGTTACAAGGGGCAGTACTACAATGAGCAGTTCTTC. Protein sequence: CASSYKGQYYNEQFF.

In nucleotides, the CDR3 is TGCGCCAGCAGATACGTGACGGGGGAGCAGTACTTC. Translating it yields CASRYVTGEQYF. The chain uses TRBV5-1 and TRBJ2-7, with D tentatively TRBD2 (5 bases). Germline CDR1 and CDR2: SGHRS and YFSETQ. Trimming took off 5 bases at V and 7 bases at J, with 13 bases between the two ends. The CDR3 consists of 12 residues.

This chain uses TRBV19 with TRBJ2-1; TRBD2 matches at 8 bases. The CDR3 extends over 13 amino acids. Germline V CDR1 and CDR2: LNHDA, SQIVND (reference sequence). V trimming: 5 bases; J trimming: 9 bases; junction bases outside the gene matches: 6. CDR3 DNA: TGTGCCAGTAGTCCAGCGGGAGTGGGTGAGCAGTTCTTC. This gives the protein CASSPAGVGEQFF.

The J gene is TRBJ1-5, the V gene TRBV5-5, with D perhaps matching TRBD1 (5 bases). Germline V gives CDR1 SGHKS, CDR2 YYEKEE (reference sequence). V shed 0 bases and J shed 7 bases, with 11 bases lying between them. This CDR3 comprises 14 residues. CDR3 nucleotides: TGTGCCAGCAGCTTGGAATGGGGCGGACAGCCCCAGCATTTT. It specifies CASSLEWGGQPQHF.

In regard to this clone: Other DNA sequences of this sample code for an identical CDR3. The chain is built from TRBV9 and TRBJ1-1; D is possibly TRBD1 (6 bases). The CDR3 has 13 amino acids. The germline V and J ends were trimmed by 0 bases and 4 bases, with 7 bases remaining between them. Germline V gives CDR1 SGDLS, CDR2 YYNGEE. The CDR3 DNA reads TGTGCCAGCAGCGTAGGGGGGGCCACTGAAGCTTTCTTT. Its translation: CASSVGGATEAFF.

The V gene is TRBV3-1 (or the pseudogene TRBV3-2), the J gene TRBJ1-6; no reliable D call. CDR1 and CDR2 (germline): LGHDT, YNNKEL (reference sequence). The CDR3 is made up of 12 amino acids. Between the trimmed V and J ends, which lost 6 bases and 6 bases, there was a span of 6 bases. CDR3 sequence reads: CASRTGNSPLHF. The CDR3 DNA follows: TGTGCCAGCAGGACGGGTAATTCACCCCTCCACTTT.

The chain carries TRBV18 and TRBJ1-2; D is possibly TRBD1 (5 bases). The CDR3 is 13 residues long. The germline CDR1 and CDR2 sequences are KGHSH and LQKENI. V was shortened by 1 base and J by 6 bases, with 9 bases between the two germline ends. Here the CDR3 reads CASSPRGADGYTF. CDR3 DNA sequence: TGTGCCAGCTCACCACGAGGGGCCGATGGCTACACCTTC.

V and J are TRBV6-4 and TRBJ2-7; no firm D call. The germline gives CDR1 MRHNA, CDR2 SNTAGT. The CDR3 is 13 amino acids. This CDR3 is CARKRLPSYEQYF. CDR3 bases: TGTGCAAGAAAGAGACTGCCTTCCTACGAGCAGTACTTC.

This clone was counted a few times. The chain joins TRBV3-1 (or the pseudogene TRBV3-2) to TRBJ1-1; a possible D gene is TRBD1 (5 bases). The length of the CDR3 is 13 residues. Between the trimmed V and J ends, which lost 5 bases and 2 bases, there was a span of 9 bases. CDR1 is LGHDT, CDR2 YNNKEL, per germline (reference sequence). The CDR3 DNA reads TGTGCCAGCAGCACAGGACTAAACACTGAAGCTTTCTTT. Translation: CASSTGLNTEAFF.

This rearrangement joins TRBV19 to TRBJ2-7; TRBD1 agrees at 8 bases. With V trimmed by 6 bases and J by 4 bases, 11 bases remained unmatched. CDR1 is LNHDA and CDR2 is SQIVND in the germline V gene (reference sequence). The CDR3 length is 15 residues. The CDR3 sequence is CASSPGTGVIYEQYF. CDR3 DNA: TGTGCCAGTAGCCCCGGGACAGGCGTCATATACGAGCAGTACTTC.

This sequence joins TRBV27 and TRBJ1-1; D remains unclear. Germline values: CDR1 MNHEY, CDR2 SMNVEV (reference sequence). The CDR3 is 13 amino acids. Trimming stripped 5 bases from V and 5 bases from J, with 12 bases between. This CDR3 reads CASSPRSRTEAFF. CDR3 nucleotide sequence: TGTGCCAGCAGTCCGCGTTCGAGGACTGAAGCTTTCTTT.

The V and J genes are TRBV11-1 and TRBJ1-1; unclear D gene. V dropped 3 bases and J dropped 0 bases, with 11 bases sitting between them. This CDR3 spans 15 amino acids. Germline loops: CDR1 SGHAT, CDR2 FQDESV (reference sequence). The DNA of the CDR3 is TGTGCCAGCAGCTTCGGTCGACAACTGAACACTGAAGCTTTCTTT. Amino acids: CASSFGRQLNTEAFF. Based on the CDR3 plus reference TRBV11-1 and TRBJ1-1, the full variable domain is EAEVAQSPRYKITEKSQAVAFWCDPISGHATLYWYRQILGQGPELLVQFQDESVVDDSQLPKDRFSAERLKGVDSTLKIQPAELGDSAMYLCASSFGRQLNTEAFFGQGTRLTVV.

DNA for the CDR3: TGTGCCAGCAGTCAGCGGGTCGCTCATTCGAACACTGAAGCTTTCTTT. It codes for CASSQRVAHSNTEAFF. The genes are TRBV27 and TRBJ1-1, with D hard to call. This CDR3 is 16 amino acids long. Looked up from germline, CDR1 is MNHEY and CDR2 is SMNVEV (reference sequence). Trimming took off 5 bases at V and 1 base at J, with 17 bases between the two ends.

A single count supports this clone. This chain uses TRBV5-4 with TRBJ1-2; TRBD1 aligns across 10 bases. Germline V gene data show CDR1 as SGHNT and CDR2 as YYREEE (reference sequence). The CDR3 has 15 residues. V was pared by 4 bases and J by 6 bases, with 9 bases of the junction left unmatched. The chain's CDR3 is CASSRTGGEWDGYTF. The DNA for the CDR3 is TGTGCCAGCAGCCGGACAGGGGGAGAATGGGATGGCTACACCTTC.

V and J are TRBV6-5 and TRBJ2-7, with 9 bases identical to TRBD1. Germline V gene data show CDR1 as MNHEY and CDR2 as SVGAGI. The ends lost 6 bases at V and 3 bases at J; junction bases unmatched: 6. This CDR3 has 14 residues. Here the CDR3 reads CASSTGGFLYEQYF. CDR3 nucleotide sequence: TGTGCCAGCAGCACAGGGGGCTTTCTCTACGAGCAGTACTTC.

This chain links TRBV6-2 or TRBV6-3 with TRBJ1-4; the D gene is possibly TRBD1 (5 bases). In germline, CDR1 is MNHEY, CDR2 SVGEGT. V was pared by 6 bases and J by 0 bases, with 14 bases between. The CDR3 totals 16 residues. Written as DNA, the CDR3 is TGTGCCAGCAGCATCAGGACACTTGCAACTAATGAAAAACTGTTTTTT. It yields the protein CASSIRTLATNEKLFF.

The chain combines TRBV7-2 with TRBJ2-7, with 8 bases identical to TRBD2. Unmatched junction bases numbered 4, after V lost 5 bases and J lost 1 base. The germline V gene has CDR1 SGHTA and CDR2 FQGNSA. The CDR3 contains 14 residues. The CDR3: CASSLSGKSYEQYF. The CDR3 DNA sequence: TGTGCCAGCAGCCTTAGCGGGAAATCCTACGAGCAGTACTTC.

This clone was recorded many times. The genes are TRBV29-1 and TRBJ2-7; D perhaps matches TRBD2 (6 bases). The CDR3 runs to 12 residues. Germline V gives CDR1 SQVTM, CDR2 ANQGSEA. Trimming removed 4 bases from V and 6 bases from J, with 13 bases in between. The CDR3 nucleotides read TGCAGCGTTGTGCAGGGAGGTCGCGAGCAGTACTTC. Translation gives CSVVQGGREQYF.

This clone was detected only a few times. The V gene is TRBV9, the J gene TRBJ2-7; D possibly corresponds to TRBD1 (5 bases). This CDR3 comprises 14 residues. Germline loops: CDR1 SGDLS, CDR2 YYNGEE. Trimming cost V 4 bases and J 2 bases, with 13 bases left between them. This chain's CDR3 is CASSPRAGTYEQYF. CDR3 bases: TGTGCCAGCAGCCCCAGGGCAGGCACCTACGAGCAGTACTTC. Full variable domain (missing parts from reference TRBV9 and TRBJ2-7): DSGVTQTPKHLITATGQRVTLRCSPRSGDLSVYWYQQSLDQGLQFLIQYYNGEERAKGNILERFSAQQFPDLHSELNLSSLELGDSALYFCASSPRAGTYEQYFGPGTRLTVT.